This T cell receptor beta chain was recovered during a study of T-cell reconstitution after alpha-beta-depleted transplantation in children. The germline V gene encodes CDR1 SGHVS and CDR2 FNYEAQ. Trimming shortened V by 1 base and J by 10 bases, and 17 bases separated the two germline ends. The CDR3 spans 14 residues. Concerning this clonotype itself: The antigen is unknown.

Notes on the study in general: One year after transplant, T-cell counts and diversity came mostly from newly produced T cells.

This sample's TCRbeta library carried unique molecular identifier barcodes. Each CDR3 protein is one row after TCRdb ran MiXCR on the PCR reads. This table has about 340,000 distinct CDR3 sequences, 15% to 20% appearing once. The source was PBMCs, mostly from graft donor cells, collected 360 days after TCRalphabeta/CD19-depleted stem cell transplant. This sequence joins TRBV7-6 and TRBJ2-7; a weak D match, TRBD2 (6 bases). The TCR originated in a male patient aged 2 to 10 who had a stem cell transplant for acute lymphoblastic leukemia, so the T cells may come from the graft donor. The DNA of the CDR3 is TGTGCCAGCAGCTTAGTTAGGAGGGGAGAGAGACAGTACTTC. It specifies CASSLVRRGERQYF. Filled out from reference TRBV7-6 and TRBJ2-7, the complete variable domain reads GAGVSQSPRYKVTKRGQDVALRCDPISGHVSLYWYRQALGQGPEFLTYFNYEAQQDKSGLPNDRFSAERPEGSISTLTIQRTEQRDSAMYRCASSLVRRGERQYFGPGTRLTVT.